This T cell receptor beta chain was retrieved from a study of Tregs in tolerant kidney transplant recipients. The V gene's germline CDR1 is LNHDA and CDR2 SQIVND (reference sequence). Trimming removed 4 bases from V and 1 base from J; junction bases left unmatched: 7. The CDR3 length is 16 residues. Broader study findings: The most relevant donor-specific Treg TCRbeta repertoire apparently came from expansion with activated donor B cells.

Assay used: immunoSEQ multiplex PCR; TCRdb lists only in-frame clones, some missing. Seen here are approximately 99,000 clones, 90% observed once, and the top ten hold about 0.31%. Of note for this clone: The antigen remains unidentified.

The receptor was isolated from a human donor who received a combined kidney and bone marrow transplant. The specimen was CD4+ T cells from blood, collected before the transplant. V and J are TRBV19 and TRBJ2-5, with 9 bases that match TRBD1. This chain's CDR3 is CASSTRLTGGQETQYF. CDR3 bases: TGTGCCAGTAGTACCCGCCTGACAGGGGGCCAAGAGACCCAGTACTTC.